The TCR beta chain described here comes from a study of blood T cells in healthy people across ages. General study points: Because sorting was not performed, PBMCs prevented conclusive naive versus antigen-experienced comparison.

This clonotype has at least ten counts. Antigen unknown. Primers used in a second PCR of about 7 to 11 cycles were a sample-barcoded 5' primer and a J-beta primer mix. TCRdb fed the 5' RACE reads into MiXCR, producing one record per CDR3 protein. Here the sample spans fewer than 950,000 distinct CDR3 sequences, 35% to 40% being singletons. Each donor gave ten milliliters of peripheral blood. V lost 2 bases to trimming and J lost 3 bases, with 7 bases between them. The germline V gene has CDR1 ENHRY and CDR2 SYGVKD. The CDR3 is made up of 13 amino acids. This chain joins TRBV10-3 and TRBJ2-5; D ambiguous. This TCR was sampled from a man between 18 and 35 years old in good health. Sequences were obtained from blood. The CDR3: CAISENQEETQYF. Written as DNA, the CDR3 is TGTGCCATCAGTGAGAACCAGGAAGAGACCCAGTACTTC.